The TCR beta chain described here comes from a study of T-cell reconstitution after alpha-beta-depleted transplantation in children. The sample holds a few counts of this clonotype. Trimming removed 5 bases from V and 8 bases from J; junction bases left unmatched: 7. The V gene's germline CDR1 is MNHEY and CDR2 SMNVEV (reference sequence). The CDR3 loop spans 14 amino acids. Unique molecular identifiers tagged the TCRbeta library. TCRdb reprocessed the PCR reads via MiXCR and lists one record per CDR3 protein. The sample yields hundreds of thousands of distinct CDR3 sequences, 16% seen once. The TCR originated in a human donor who donated a stem cell graft to a child with acute myeloid leukemia. Sequencing used PBMCs from the stem cell graft donor, obtained from the stem cell graft. This chain connects TRBV27 to TRBJ2-1; 9 bases are shared with TRBD2. DNA for the CDR3: TGTGCCAGCAGTCTTTCACTAGCGGGCTATGAGCAGTTCTTC. It encodes CASSLSLAGYEQFF.